The rows below give T cell receptor beta chains drawn from one sample of a study of blood T cell repertoires in COVID-19. Sequencing used immunoSEQ multiplex PCR; TCRdb keeps in-frame clones, though not all of them. The table includes 70,000 or so clones, approximately 85% detected once. Sequenced input: peripheral blood. The receptors come from a woman older than 75 with active or convalescent COVID-19. CDR3s include the opening cysteine and the closing phenylalanine or tryptophan. D genes are given only for firm matches. For some rows the clone size is stated as once, few or many, or as a class when expanded; others skip it.

clone_size	d_call	v_call	j_call	cdr3_nt	cdr3_aa
NA	NA	TRBV7-7	TRBJ2-5	TGTGCCAGCAGCTCGACAGTTAAAGAGACCCAGTACTTC	CASSSTVKETQYF
NA	NA	TRBV15	TRBJ2-7	TGTGCCACCAGCAGCCGGGACAAGGGGCTCGGTGAGCAGTACTTC	CATSSRDKGLGEQYF
NA	NA	TRBV7-2	TRBJ2-5	TGTGCCAGCAGCTTAGACGGCGGGCTGGGGGAGACCCAGTACTTC	CASSLDGGLGETQYF
NA	NA	TRBV19	TRBJ1-5	TGTGCCAGTAGTATAGGGAACAGGTTTGATCAGCCCCAGCATTTT	CASSIGNRFDQPQHF
NA	NA	TRBV19	TRBJ2-2	TGTGCCAGTAGTAGGGGCTTCGGATGGGACACCGGGGAGCTGTTTTTT	CASSRGFGWDTGELFF
NA	NA	TRBV6-6	TRBJ1-2	TGTGCCAGCAGATCACTGGTCTCAGGTCCCTATGGCTACACCTTC	CASRSLVSGPYGYTF
NA	TRBD1	TRBV9	TRBJ1-1	TGTGCCAGCAGCGCCGGGACAGGGGTATATACTGAAGCTTTCTTT	CASSAGTGVYTEAFF
NA	NA	TRBV2	TRBJ1-5	TGTGCCAGCAGTGAAGGGACACCTAATCAGCCCCAGCATTTT	CASSEGTPNQPQHF
NA	NA	TRBV7-3	TRBJ2-1	TGTGCCAGCAGCTCGGGGGGCTACTACAATGAGCAGTTCTTC	CASSSGGYYNEQFF
once	TRBD2	TRBV9	TRBJ2-3	TGTGCCACCCAAAGAGGCCCGACTAGCGGAAACACAGATACGCAGTATTTT	CATQRGPTSGNTDTQYF
NA	NA	TRBV13	TRBJ1-2	TGTGCCAGCAGCCGCGATTCCAGGCTAATGCTTCACGGCTACACCTTC	CASSRDSRLMLHGYTF
few	TRBD1	TRBV7-2	TRBJ1-6	TGTGCCAGCAGCTTAGCGGGACAGGGGATTTTACCCCTCCACTTT	CASSLAGQGILPLHF
NA	TRBD1	TRBV10-3	TRBJ1-5	TGTGCCATCAGTGGAGGGACAGGGACGGAACAGCCCCAGCATTTT	CAISGGTGTEQPQHF
NA	NA	TRBV4-1	TRBJ1-4	TGCGCCAGCAGCCATTTTGCGTCTAATGAAAAACTGTTTTTT	CASSHFASNEKLFF
NA	TRBD1	TRBV19	TRBJ2-7	TGTGCCAGTAGTGTGCAGGGGGAATCCTACGAGCAGTACTTC	CASSVQGESYEQYF
NA	NA	TRBV19	TRBJ2-3	TGTGCCAGTAGTATCACGGGCGGGACAGATACGCAGTATTTT	CASSITGGTDTQYF
NA	TRBD2	TRBV3-1/TRBV3-2	TRBJ2-2	TGTGCCAGCAGCCCCCCTAGCGGGGGGGTTGACACCGGGGAGCTGTTTTTT	CASSPPSGGVDTGELFF
NA	TRBD1	TRBV7-2	TRBJ1-1	TGTGCCAGCAGCGACCAGACAGGGTTTGAAGCTTTCTTT	CASSDQTGFEAFF
NA	NA	TRBV9	TRBJ2-3	TGTGCCAGCAGCGTACCCGCGAAAGCCGCAGATACGCAGTATTTT	CASSVPAKAADTQYF
NA	NA	TRBV27	TRBJ1-1	TGTGCCAGCAGTTACCCAGGACATTCTGAAGCTTTCTTT	CASSYPGHSEAFF
NA	NA	TRBV4-3	TRBJ2-2	TGCGCCAGCAGCCAAGAACTTACAGCCGGGGAGCTGTTTTTT	CASSQELTAGELFF
NA	NA	TRBV27	TRBJ1-3	TGTGCCAGCAGTCCCTACGGGGTCTCCTCTGGAAACACCATATATTTT	CASSPYGVSSGNTIYF
NA	NA	TRBV9	TRBJ2-5	TGTGCCAGCAGCGTAGGACAGCAAGAGACCCAGTACTTC	CASSVGQQETQYF
NA	TRBD1	TRBV29-1	TRBJ2-3	TGCAGCGTTCCTCCGGGACAGGGAGGCACAGATACGCAGTATTTT	CSVPPGQGGTDTQYF
NA	NA	TRBV2	TRBJ1-6	TGTGCCAGCAGTGAGGGAGGGGCTCCAAGTTCACCCCTCCACTTT	CASSEGGAPSSPLHF
NA	NA	TRBV5-6	TRBJ1-3	TGTGCCAGCAGCTTGGATTTCGGGCAGGGATCTGGAAACACCATATATTTT	CASSLDFGQGSGNTIYF
NA	TRBD1	TRBV4-3	TRBJ2-2	TGCGCCAGCAGCCGCCGGGACAGAGTCACCGGGGAGCTGTTTTTT	CASSRRDRVTGELFF
few	TRBD1	TRBV19	TRBJ1-6	TGTGCCAGTTCTCGGCTTGGCAAGGACAGGGGGATGAATTCACCCCTCCACTTT	CASSRLGKDRGMNSPLHF
NA	NA	TRBV6-2/TRBV6-3	TRBJ1-1	TGTGCCAGCAGTTACCAGGGTATAACTGAAGCTTTCTTT	CASSYQGITEAFF
NA	TRBD2	TRBV7-9	TRBJ2-3	TGTGCCAGCAGATCGACTAGCGGAGTTAGCACAGATACGCAGTATTTT	CASRSTSGVSTDTQYF
NA	TRBD2	TRBV19	TRBJ2-1	TGTGCCAGTATGCGGGAGGGGGCCTACAATGAGCAGTTCTTC	CASMREGAYNEQFF
NA	NA	TRBV10-3	TRBJ1-6	TGTGCCATCAGTGATCTGATCGGCTCCTATAATTCACCCCTCCACTTT	CAISDLIGSYNSPLHF
few	TRBD1	TRBV6-5	TRBJ1-2	TGTGCCAGCAGACCGACAGGGGGCTATGGCTACACCTTC	CASRPTGGYGYTF
NA	TRBD1	TRBV30	TRBJ2-4	TGTGCCTGGAGTAGGGGGCTAGGGACAGCCTCTTTTCTAGCCAAAAACATTCAGTACTTC	CAWSRGLGTASFLAKNIQYF
once	NA	TRBV30	TRBJ2-1	TGTGCCGGAAACTCAGGGTGGGGGGACAATGAGCAGTTCTTC	CAGNSGWGDNEQFF
NA	NA	TRBV11-1	TRBJ1-6	TGTGCCAGCACCTTTGTCCGGGGTTCACCCCTCCACTTT	CASTFVRGSPLHF
NA	TRBD1	TRBV2	TRBJ2-3	TGTGCCAGCATTCGGGACAGAGACACAGATACGCAGTATTTT	CASIRDRDTDTQYF
NA	NA	TRBV19	TRBJ1-1	TGTGCCAGTAGGAGGAGCACTGAAGCTTTCTTT	CASRRSTEAFF
NA	NA	TRBV5-1	TRBJ1-1	TGCGCCAGCAGCCCGTTGGACAGTTTGAACACTGAAGCTTTCTTT	CASSPLDSLNTEAFF
NA	NA	TRBV7-2	TRBJ1-3	TGTGCCAGCAGCTTAGGACCGGCAGGGGGAAACACCATATATTTT	CASSLGPAGGNTIYF
NA	TRBD1	TRBV5-1	TRBJ2-5	TGCGCCAGCAGCCCTGAAGGGGGCGGTATACAAGAGACCCAGTACTTC	CASSPEGGGIQETQYF
NA	NA	TRBV7-8	TRBJ2-7	TGTGCCAGCAGCTTAGCGGCCCGAACCTACGAGCAGTACTTC	CASSLAARTYEQYF
once	TRBD2	TRBV11-3	TRBJ2-1	TGTGCCAGCAGCTTAGAAGCGGGGGCGAACAATGAGCAGTTCTTC	CASSLEAGANNEQFF
NA	NA	TRBV6-4	TRBJ2-7	TGTGCCAGTCCCCACTGCCGCCGAGTAGACTACTTTTACGAGCAGTACTTC	CASPHCRRVDYFYEQYF
many	TRBD1	TRBV7-3	TRBJ1-1	TGTGCCAGCAGCTTATCAGTTTTTGTTCTCGACAGGGAGACACTAGGAGCTTTCTTT	CASSLSVFVLDRETLGAFF
NA	NA	TRBV27	TRBJ2-2	TGTGCCAGCAGTTTTATCGCTCGGGGTGACGGGGAGCTGTTTTTT	CASSFIARGDGELFF
NA	NA	TRBV29-1	TRBJ1-3	TGCAGCGCCTCTCAAGCGGGTATTGGAAACACCATATATTTT	CSASQAGIGNTIYF
once	NA	TRBV28	TRBJ2-2	TGTGCCAGCAGTCCAAGTCCTTTGGCGGGGAGCACCGGGGAGCTGTTTTTT	CASSPSPLAGSTGELFF
NA	NA	TRBV12-3/TRBV12-4	TRBJ2-3	TGTGCCAGCAGTTTCTACACAGATACGCAGTATTTT	CASSFYTDTQYF
NA	NA	TRBV2	TRBJ1-6	TGTGCCAGCAGCCTACGACAGAATTCACCCCTCCACTTT	CASSLRQNSPLHF